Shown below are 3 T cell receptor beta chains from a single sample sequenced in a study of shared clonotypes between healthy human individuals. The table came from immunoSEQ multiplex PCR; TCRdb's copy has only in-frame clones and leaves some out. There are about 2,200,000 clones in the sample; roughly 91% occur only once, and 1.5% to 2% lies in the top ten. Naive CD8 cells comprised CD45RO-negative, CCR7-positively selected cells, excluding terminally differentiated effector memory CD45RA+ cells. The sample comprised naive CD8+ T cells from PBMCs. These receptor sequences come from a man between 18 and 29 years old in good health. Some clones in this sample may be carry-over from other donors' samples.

CDR3 nucleotides: TGTGCCACCTGCCGGACAGCGAACACCGGGGAGCTGTTTTTT. Residues: CATCRTANTGELFF. The rearrangement uses TRBV15 and TRBJ2-2, with D possibly being TRBD1 (6 bases). Looked up from germline, CDR1 is LNHNV and CDR2 is YYDKDF (reference sequence). Trimming stripped 8 bases from V and 0 bases from J, with 10 bases between. This CDR3 is 14 amino acids long.

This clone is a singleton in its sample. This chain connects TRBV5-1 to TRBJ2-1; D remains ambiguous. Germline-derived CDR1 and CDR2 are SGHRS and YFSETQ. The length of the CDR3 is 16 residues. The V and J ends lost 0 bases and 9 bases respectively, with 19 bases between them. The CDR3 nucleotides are TGCGCCAGCAGCTTGGATTCCGGGTCCGCCTCCACTGAGCAGTTCTTC. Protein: CASSLDSGSASTEQFF.

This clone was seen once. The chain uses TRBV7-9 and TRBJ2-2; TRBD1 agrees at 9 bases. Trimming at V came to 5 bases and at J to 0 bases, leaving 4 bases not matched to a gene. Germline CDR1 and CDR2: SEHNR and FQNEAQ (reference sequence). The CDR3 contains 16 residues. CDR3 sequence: CASSSWTGANTGELFF. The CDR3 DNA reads TGTGCCAGCAGCAGTTGGACAGGGGCGAACACCGGGGAGCTGTTTTTT.